This entry describes one T cell receptor beta chain. This specimen comes from a study of shared clonotypes between healthy human individuals. There are 15 residues in the CDR3. The germline V gene has CDR1 MGHRA and CDR2 YSYEKL. V lost 3 bases, J lost 7 bases, and 19 bases lay in between. Data came from immunoSEQ multiplex PCR; TCRdb stores just in-frame clones and leaves some out. The sample has a few million clones; under 95% are singletons. The sequence derives from a man younger than 35 in good health. Some clones in this sample may be carry-over from other donors' samples. The chain couples TRBV4-1 to TRBJ2-7; tentative D call: TRBD2 (5 bases). Sequenced input: naive CD4+ T cells from PBMCs. Subset given: CD45RA+ positively selected. CDR3 in amino acids: CASSQVLGLTGEQYF. The CDR3 region has the DNA TGCGCCAGCAGCCAGGTCCTGGGCTTAACGGGGGAGCAGTACTTC.